One sample yielded the 10 T cell receptor beta chains listed below, sequenced in a study of metastatic and nonmetastatic thyroid tumors. No patient had received any treatment before thyroid surgery. Through MiXCR, TCRdb re-clonotyped the PCR reads. Of 30,000 to 35,000 clones listed, 35% to 45% were seen once; the top ten hold roughly 22%. Input material: tumor tissue. These receptors originate from a female donor with papillary thyroid cancer or a benign thyroid nodule (not recorded which). Some clones in this sample may be carry-over from other donors' samples.

This clone has just a few counts. The V and J genes are TRBV24-1 and TRBJ2-5, with 7 bases aligning to TRBD2. CDR3 size: 15 residues. V lost 3 bases to trimming and J lost 2 bases; unmatched junction nucleotides: 5. Germline V gene sequence: CDR1 KGHDR, CDR2 SFDVKD. The CDR3 region has the DNA TGTGCCACCAGTGATATAAGCGGGAAACAAGAGACCCAGTACTTC. Amino acid sequence: CATSDISGKQETQYF.

The chain uses TRBV5-1 and TRBJ2-2; D not certain. CDR1 is SGHRS and CDR2 is YFSETQ in the germline V gene. Trimming took 0 bases from V and 3 from J, leaving 9 bases between them. The CDR3 covers 15 residues. The CDR3 sequence: CASSLDQPDTGELFF. In DNA form, the CDR3 reads TGCGCCAGCAGCTTGGACCAGCCCGACACCGGGGAGCTGTTTTTT.

V gene TRBV7-2 combines with J gene TRBJ2-7; 8 bases line up with TRBD1. Trimming cost V 4 bases and J 2 bases; bases outside gene matches: 4. The CDR3 covers 14 residues. Looked up from germline, CDR1 is SGHTA and CDR2 is FQGNSA. The DNA of the CDR3 is TGTGCCAGCAGCTCGGGGACAGGAACCTACGAGCAGTACTTC. Translated: CASSSGTGTYEQYF.

This clone was counted only a few times. V and J are TRBV28 and TRBJ2-2, with D possibly matching TRBD1 (5 bases). Germline CDR1 and CDR2: MDHEN and SYDVKM. Trimming took 3 bases from V and 1 from J, leaving 9 bases between them. There are 15 residues in the CDR3. In DNA, the CDR3 is TGTGCCAGCAGTTTTGCAGGGAAGAACACCGGGGAGCTGTTTTTT. Translation gives CASSFAGKNTGELFF.

The chain has TRBV2 and TRBJ1-1; tentative D call: TRBD1 (5 bases). CDR1 is SNHLY, CDR2 FYNNEI, per germline. CDR3 length equals 15 residues. Trimming pared 2 bases from V and 2 bases from J, leaving 12 bases between. CDR3 residues: CASSELRGANTEAFF. The CDR3, as DNA: TGTGCCAGCAGTGAACTTAGGGGCGCCAACACTGAAGCTTTCTTT.

The chain is built from TRBV20-1 and TRBJ1-5, with TRBD1 identical over 8 bases. V lost 7 bases, J lost 6 bases, and 5 bases stayed unmatched. The CDR3 is 12 residues long. The germline gives CDR1 DFQATT, CDR2 SNEGSKA (reference sequence). DNA of the CDR3: TGCAGTGGCAGGGGGCAAGGTCAGCCCCAGCATTTT. Its protein product is CSGRGQGQPQHF.

V is TRBV18 and J is TRBJ2-6, with 12 nucleotides matching TRBD1. Germline assignment: CDR1 KGHSH and CDR2 LQKENI. This CDR3 contains 18 residues. J gave up 2 bases and V 2 bases, and 4 bases lay outside the gene matches. CDR3 sequence: CASSPKGQGAPGANVLTF. For the CDR3, the DNA is TGTGCCAGCTCACCAAAGGGACAGGGGGCGCCTGGGGCCAACGTCCTGACTTTC.

J is TRBJ1-6 and V is TRBV7-6; 9 bases match TRBD1. The CDR3 contains 14 residues. Germline CDR1 reads SGHVS; CDR2 reads FNYEAQ. J was trimmed by 9 bases and V by 3 bases; bases with no gene match: 3. In DNA form, the CDR3 reads TGTGCCAGCAGCTTTGGGACAGGGAGTTCACCCCTCCACTTT. This encodes CASSFGTGSSPLHF.

V and J are TRBV3-1 and TRBJ2-7, with D possibly TRBD1 on 6 matching bases. This CDR3 is 15 amino acids long. V was trimmed by 1 base and J by 5 bases, leaving 15 bases between them. The germline CDR1 and CDR2 sequences are LGHDT and YNNKEL (reference sequence). The CDR3 sequence: CASSQVTGYTHEQYF. CDR3 DNA: TGTGCCAGCAGCCAAGTCACAGGGTACACCCACGAGCAGTACTTC.

In its sample, this clone was seen once. The chain has TRBV7-6 and TRBJ1-1; D may be TRBD1 (5 bases). This CDR3 is built from 16 residues. Looked up from germline, CDR1 is SGHVS and CDR2 is FNYEAQ. The V gene lost 2 bases and the J gene lost 1 base, with 14 bases spanning the gap. The CDR3 DNA sequence: TGTGCCAGCAGCTTAAAGGTCGGTAGGGGGAACACTGAAGCTTTCTTT. Protein: CASSLKVGRGNTEAFF.